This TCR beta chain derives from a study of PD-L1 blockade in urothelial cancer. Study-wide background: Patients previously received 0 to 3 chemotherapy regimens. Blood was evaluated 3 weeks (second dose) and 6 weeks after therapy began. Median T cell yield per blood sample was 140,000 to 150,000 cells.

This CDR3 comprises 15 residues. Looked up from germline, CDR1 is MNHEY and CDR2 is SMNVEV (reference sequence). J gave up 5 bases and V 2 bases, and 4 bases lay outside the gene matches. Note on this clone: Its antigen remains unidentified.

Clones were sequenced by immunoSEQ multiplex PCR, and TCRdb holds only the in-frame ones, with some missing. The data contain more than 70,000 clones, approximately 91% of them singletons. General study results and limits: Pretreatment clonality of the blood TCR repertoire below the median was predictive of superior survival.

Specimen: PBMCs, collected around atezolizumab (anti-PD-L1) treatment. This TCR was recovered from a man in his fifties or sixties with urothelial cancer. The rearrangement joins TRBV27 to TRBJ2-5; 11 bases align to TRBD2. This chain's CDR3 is CASSLIAGGPETQYF. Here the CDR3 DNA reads TGTGCCAGCAGTTTAATAGCGGGAGGGCCGGAGACCCAGTACTTC.